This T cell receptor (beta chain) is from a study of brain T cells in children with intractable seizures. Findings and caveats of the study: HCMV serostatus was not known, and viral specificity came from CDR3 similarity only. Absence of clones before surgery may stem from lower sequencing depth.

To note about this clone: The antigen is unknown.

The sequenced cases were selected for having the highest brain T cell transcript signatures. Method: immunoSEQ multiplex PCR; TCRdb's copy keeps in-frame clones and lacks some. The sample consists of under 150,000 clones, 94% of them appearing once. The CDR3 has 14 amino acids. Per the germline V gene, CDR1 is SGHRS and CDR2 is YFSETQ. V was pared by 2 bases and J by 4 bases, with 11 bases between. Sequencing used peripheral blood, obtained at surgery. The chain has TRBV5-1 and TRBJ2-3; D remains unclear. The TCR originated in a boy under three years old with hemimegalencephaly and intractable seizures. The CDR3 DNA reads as TGCGCCAGCAGCTTTTCTAGTACGGCAGATACGCAGTATTTT. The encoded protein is CASSFSSTADTQYF.